The clone carrying this T cell receptor (beta chain) was detected only a few times. Its antigen is not known. The data were obtained in a study of T cells in Graves' hyperthyroidism and ophthalmopathy. At the level of the study: Peripheral blood was obtained at initial diagnosis, preceding any treatment.

Each person with ophthalmopathy scored at least 3 on the Clinical Activity Score, reached NOSPECS grade 4 or higher, and had been ill under 3 months. Extraction of PBMCs used around 9.6 ml of fresh peripheral blood. Germline assignment: CDR1 SGHRS and CDR2 YFSETQ. Trimming cost V 1 base and J 1 base, with 14 bases left between them. The CDR3 has 16 residues. Findings of the study overall: Also found in blood were most expanded thyroid clonotypes above 0.001.

From RNA transcripts, TCR beta CDR3 regions were amplified. An initial round of RT-PCR targeting the TCR CDR3 relied on the HTBI primer set. In TCRdb, the multiplex PCR reads were re-called with MiXCR into one record per CDR3 protein. The sample lists about 380,000 distinct CDR3 sequences, around 20% occurring once. Sample: blood. The genes are TRBV5-1 and TRBJ2-5; a possible D gene is TRBD1 (6 bases). This clonotype originated in a man between 18 and 35 years old with Graves' ophthalmopathy. The CDR3 DNA sequence: TGCGCCAGCAGCTTGACAGGGCCCGAGTTCCAAGAGACCCAGTACTTC. Translated: CASSLTGPEFQETQYF. Drawing the rest from reference TRBV5-1 and TRBJ2-5, the complete variable domain is KAGVTQTPRYLIKTRGQQVTLSCSPISGHRSVSWYQQTPGQGLQFLFEYFSETQRNKGNFPGRFSGRQFSNSRSEMNVSTLELGDSALYLCASSLTGPEFQETQYFGPGTRLLVL.